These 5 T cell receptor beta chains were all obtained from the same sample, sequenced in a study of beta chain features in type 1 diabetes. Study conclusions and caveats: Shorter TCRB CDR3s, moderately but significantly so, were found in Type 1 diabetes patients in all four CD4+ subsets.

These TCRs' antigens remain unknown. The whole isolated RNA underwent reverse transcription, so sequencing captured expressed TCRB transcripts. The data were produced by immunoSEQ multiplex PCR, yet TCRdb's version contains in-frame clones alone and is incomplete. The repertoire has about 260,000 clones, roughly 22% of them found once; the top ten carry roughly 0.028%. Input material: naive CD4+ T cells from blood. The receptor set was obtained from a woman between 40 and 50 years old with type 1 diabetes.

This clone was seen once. The DNA for the CDR3 is TGTGCCAGCAGCGTAGCCCTATCTACTGAAGCTTTCTTT. It translates to CASSVALSTEAFF. This chain joins TRBV9 and TRBJ1-1; no clear D gene. Trimming stripped 0 bases from V and 5 bases from J, with 8 bases between. CDR1 is SGDLS, CDR2 YYNGEE, per germline. The CDR3 extends over 13 amino acids.

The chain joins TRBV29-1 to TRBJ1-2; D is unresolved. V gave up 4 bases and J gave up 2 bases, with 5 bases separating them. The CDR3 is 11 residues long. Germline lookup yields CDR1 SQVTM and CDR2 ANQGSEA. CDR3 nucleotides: TGCAGCGTTGTGTCAAACTATGGCTACACCTTC. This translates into CSVVSNYGYTF.

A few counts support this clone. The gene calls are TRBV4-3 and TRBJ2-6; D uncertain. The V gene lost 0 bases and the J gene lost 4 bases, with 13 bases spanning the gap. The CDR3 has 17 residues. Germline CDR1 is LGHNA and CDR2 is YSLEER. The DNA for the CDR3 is TGCGCCAGCAGCCAAGAAAAACTCAATTGGGGGGCCAACGTCCTGACTTTC. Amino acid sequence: CASSQEKLNWGANVLTF.

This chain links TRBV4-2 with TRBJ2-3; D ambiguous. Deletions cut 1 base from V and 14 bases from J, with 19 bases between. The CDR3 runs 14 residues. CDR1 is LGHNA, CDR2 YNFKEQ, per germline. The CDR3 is CASSQVTDPRVRYF. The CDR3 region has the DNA TGTGCCAGCAGCCAAGTAACAGACCCCCGAGTCAGGTATTTT.

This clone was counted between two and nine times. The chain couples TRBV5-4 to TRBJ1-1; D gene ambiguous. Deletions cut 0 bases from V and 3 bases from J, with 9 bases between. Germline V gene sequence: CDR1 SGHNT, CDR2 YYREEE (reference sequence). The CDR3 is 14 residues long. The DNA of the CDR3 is TGTGCCAGCAGCTTGGACAGAGTCGACACTGAAGCTTTCTTT. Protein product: CASSLDRVDTEAFF.